A single TCR beta chain is shown here with its context. A read error may account for a junction end that differs from germline. This record comes from a study of tumor-infiltrating lymphocytes in primary liver carcinoma. CDR3 length equals 16 residues. Germline lookup yields CDR1 LGHNA and CDR2 YSLEER. Starting material for RNA and DNA co-extraction consisted of about 20-32 mg of unsorted bulk tissue. Starting material of 400 to 600 ng total RNA yielded TCR beta cDNA via a constant-region primer. Three nested multiplex PCR rounds, a slightly modified ARM-PCR, produced the libraries for TCR beta. With TRBV1-TRBV30 forward primers and a C-beta reverse primer, the first two PCR rounds were run for around 10 cycles each. MiXCR was run by TCRdb on the multiplex PCR reads, yielding one entry per CDR3 protein. The sample lists tens of thousands of distinct CDR3 sequences, around 77% occurring once.

V gene TRBV4-3 combines with J gene TRBJ2-1; D is possibly TRBD2 (6 bases). Source material: liver tumor tissue from sampling region 5. The subset is: tumor region T5, tumor centre. The clonotype was recovered from a man in his forties with primary liver carcinoma and hepatitis B virus infection. DNA of the CDR3: TGCGCAAGCAGTCAAGGTAGGAGCGGGTTTCACAATGAGCAGTTCTTC. As protein: CASSQGRSGFHNEQFF.